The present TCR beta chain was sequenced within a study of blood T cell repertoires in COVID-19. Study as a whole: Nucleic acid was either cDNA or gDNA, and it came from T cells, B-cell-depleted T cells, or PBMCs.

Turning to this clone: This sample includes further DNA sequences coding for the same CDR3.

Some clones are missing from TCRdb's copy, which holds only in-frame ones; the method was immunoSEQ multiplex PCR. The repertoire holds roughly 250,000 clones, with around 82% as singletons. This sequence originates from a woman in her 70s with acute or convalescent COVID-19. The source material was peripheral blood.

CDR3: CASSSDRVNEKLFF. The CDR3 bases are TGCGCCAGCAGCTCGGACAGGGTTAATGAAAAACTGTTTTTT. The chain is built from TRBV5-1 and TRBJ1-4; 8 bases are a match to TRBD1. This CDR3 is built from 14 residues. Trimming cost V 3 bases and J 4 bases; bases outside gene matches: 2. Germline CDR1 reads SGHRS; CDR2 reads YFSETQ.